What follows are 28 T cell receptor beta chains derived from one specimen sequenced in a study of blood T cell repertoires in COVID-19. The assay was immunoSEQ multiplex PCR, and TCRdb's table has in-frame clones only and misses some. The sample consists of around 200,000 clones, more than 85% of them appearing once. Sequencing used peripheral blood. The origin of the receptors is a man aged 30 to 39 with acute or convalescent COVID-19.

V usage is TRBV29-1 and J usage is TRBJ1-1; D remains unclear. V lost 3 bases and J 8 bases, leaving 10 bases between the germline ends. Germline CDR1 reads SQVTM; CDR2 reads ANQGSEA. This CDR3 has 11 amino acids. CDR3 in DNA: TGCAGCGTTGATCCGGGAACCGAAGCTTTCTTT. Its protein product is CSVDPGTEAFF.

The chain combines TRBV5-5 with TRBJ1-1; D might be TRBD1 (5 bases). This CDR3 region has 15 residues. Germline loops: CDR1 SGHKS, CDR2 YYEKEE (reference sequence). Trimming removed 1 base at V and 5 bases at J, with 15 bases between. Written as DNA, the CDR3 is TGTGCCAGCAGCTTGATTAGCAGGGTGGGAACTGAAGCTTTCTTT. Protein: CASSLISRVGTEAFF.

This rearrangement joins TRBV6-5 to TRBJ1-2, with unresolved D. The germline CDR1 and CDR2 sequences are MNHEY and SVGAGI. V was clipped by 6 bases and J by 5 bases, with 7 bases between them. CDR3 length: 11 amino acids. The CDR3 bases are TGTGCCAGCAGATCGGGATATGGCTACACCTTC. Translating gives CASRSGYGYTF.

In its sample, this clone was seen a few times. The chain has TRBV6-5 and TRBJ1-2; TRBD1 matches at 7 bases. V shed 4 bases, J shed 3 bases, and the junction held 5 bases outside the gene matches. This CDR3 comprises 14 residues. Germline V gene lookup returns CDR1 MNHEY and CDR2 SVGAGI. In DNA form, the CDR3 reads TGTGCCAGCAGTTTTGACAGGGCTGACTATGGCTACACCTTC. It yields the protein CASSFDRADYGYTF.

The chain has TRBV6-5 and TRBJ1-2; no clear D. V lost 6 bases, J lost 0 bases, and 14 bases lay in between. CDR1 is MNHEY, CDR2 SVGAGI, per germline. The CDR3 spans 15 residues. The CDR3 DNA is TGTGCCAGCAGAACTAACATCCTAACTAACTATGGCTACACCTTC. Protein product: CASRTNILTNYGYTF.

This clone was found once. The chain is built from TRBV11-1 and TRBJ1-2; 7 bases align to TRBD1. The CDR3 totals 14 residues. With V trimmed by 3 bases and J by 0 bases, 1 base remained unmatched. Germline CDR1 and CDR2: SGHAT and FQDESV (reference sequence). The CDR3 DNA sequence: TGTGCCAGCAGCTTTGGGACAGCTAACTATGGCTACACCTTC. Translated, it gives CASSFGTANYGYTF.

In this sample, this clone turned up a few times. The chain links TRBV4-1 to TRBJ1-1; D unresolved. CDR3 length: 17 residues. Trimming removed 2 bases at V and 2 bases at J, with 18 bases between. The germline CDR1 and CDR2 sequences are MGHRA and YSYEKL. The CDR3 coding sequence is TGCGCCAGCAGCCAACCCCAGCGAACGAGAATAAACACTGAAGCTTTCTTT. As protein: CASSQPQRTRINTEAFF.

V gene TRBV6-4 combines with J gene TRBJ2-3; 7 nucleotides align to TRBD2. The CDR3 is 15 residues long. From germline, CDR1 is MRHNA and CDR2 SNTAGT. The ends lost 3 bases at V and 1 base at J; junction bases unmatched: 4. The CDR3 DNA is TGTGCCAGCAGTGAGGGCGGGAGAGGCACAGATACGCAGTATTTT. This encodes CASSEGGRGTDTQYF.

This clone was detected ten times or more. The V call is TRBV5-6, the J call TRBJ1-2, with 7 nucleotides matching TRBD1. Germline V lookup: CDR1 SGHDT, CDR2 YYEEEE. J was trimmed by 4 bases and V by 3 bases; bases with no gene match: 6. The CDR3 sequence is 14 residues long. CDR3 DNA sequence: TGTGCCAGCAGCTGGAATCAGGGGGTCTATGGCTACACCTTC. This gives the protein CASSWNQGVYGYTF.

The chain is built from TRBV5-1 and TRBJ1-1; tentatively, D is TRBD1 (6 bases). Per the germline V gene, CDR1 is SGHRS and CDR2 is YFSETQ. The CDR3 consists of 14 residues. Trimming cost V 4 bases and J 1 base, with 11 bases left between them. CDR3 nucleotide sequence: TGCGCCAGCAGCACGGCGGGGGCGAACACTGAAGCTTTCTTT. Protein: CASSTAGANTEAFF.

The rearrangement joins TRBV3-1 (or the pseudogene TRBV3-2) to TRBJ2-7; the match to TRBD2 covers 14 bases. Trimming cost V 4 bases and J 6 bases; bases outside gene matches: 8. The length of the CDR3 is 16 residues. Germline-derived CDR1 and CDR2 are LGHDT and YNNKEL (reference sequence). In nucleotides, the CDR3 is TGTGCCAGCAGCCCACGACTAGCGGGGGGGTCCCTCGAGCAGTACTTC. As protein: CASSPRLAGGSLEQYF.

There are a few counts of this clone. The CDR3 loop is CAWTGQMNTEAFF. The CDR3 coding sequence is TGTGCCTGGACTGGACAAATGAACACTGAAGCTTTCTTT. This sequence joins TRBV30 and TRBJ1-1, with a tentative D call TRBD1 (5 bases). The CDR3 contains 13 residues. Germline V lookup: CDR1 GTSNPN, CDR2 SVGIG (reference sequence). Trimming left V 4 bases short and J 0 bases short, with 9 bases between.

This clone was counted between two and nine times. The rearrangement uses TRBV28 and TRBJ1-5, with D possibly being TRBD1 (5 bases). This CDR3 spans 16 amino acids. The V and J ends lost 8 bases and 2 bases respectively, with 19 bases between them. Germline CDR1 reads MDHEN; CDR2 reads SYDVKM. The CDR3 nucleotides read TGTGCCAGCCTTCGCGGGACCCTAGGGGGCAATCAGCCCCAGCATTTT. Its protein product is CASLRGTLGGNQPQHF. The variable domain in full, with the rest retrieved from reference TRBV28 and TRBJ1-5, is DVKVTQSSRYLVKRTGEKVFLECVQDMDHENMFWYRQDPGLGLRLIYFSYDVKMKEKGDIPEGYSVSREKKERFSLILESASTNQTSMYLCASLRGTLGGNQPQHFGDGTRLSIL.

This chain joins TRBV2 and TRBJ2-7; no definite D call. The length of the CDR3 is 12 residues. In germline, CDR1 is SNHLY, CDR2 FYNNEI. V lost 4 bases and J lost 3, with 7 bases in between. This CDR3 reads CASSAQYYEQYF. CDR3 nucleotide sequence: TGTGCCAGCAGTGCACAGTACTACGAGCAGTACTTC.

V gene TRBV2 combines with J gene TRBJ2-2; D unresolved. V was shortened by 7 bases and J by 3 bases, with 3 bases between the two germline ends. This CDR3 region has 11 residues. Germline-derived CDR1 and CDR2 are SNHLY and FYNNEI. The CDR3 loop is CASTYTGELFF. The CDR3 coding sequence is TGTGCCAGCACCTACACCGGGGAGCTGTTTTTT.

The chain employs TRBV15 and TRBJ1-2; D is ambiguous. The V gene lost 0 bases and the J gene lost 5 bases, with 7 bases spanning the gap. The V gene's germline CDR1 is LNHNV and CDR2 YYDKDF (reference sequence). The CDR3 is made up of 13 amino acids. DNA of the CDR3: TGTGCCACCAGCAGAGACAGTATGTATGGCTACACCTTC. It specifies CATSRDSMYGYTF.

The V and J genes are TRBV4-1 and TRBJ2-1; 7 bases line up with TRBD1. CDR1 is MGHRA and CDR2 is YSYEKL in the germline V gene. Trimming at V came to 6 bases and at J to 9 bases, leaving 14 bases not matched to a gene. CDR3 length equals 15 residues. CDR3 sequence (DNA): TGCGCCAGCAGACCCCTCAACAGGGGTCGGGGTGAGCAGTTCTTC. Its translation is CASRPLNRGRGEQFF.

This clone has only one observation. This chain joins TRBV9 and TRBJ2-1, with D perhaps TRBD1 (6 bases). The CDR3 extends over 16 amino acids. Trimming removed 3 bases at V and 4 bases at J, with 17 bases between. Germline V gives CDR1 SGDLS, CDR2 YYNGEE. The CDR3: CASSEGVGIRYNEQFF. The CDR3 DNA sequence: TGTGCCAGCAGCGAGGGGGTGGGCATACGGTACAATGAGCAGTTCTTC.

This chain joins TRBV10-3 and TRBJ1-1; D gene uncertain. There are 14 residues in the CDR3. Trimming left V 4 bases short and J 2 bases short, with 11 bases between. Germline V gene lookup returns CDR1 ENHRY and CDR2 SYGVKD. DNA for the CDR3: TGTGCCATCAGTGCCCTAGGCTTAAACACTGAAGCTTTCTTT. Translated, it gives CAISALGLNTEAFF.

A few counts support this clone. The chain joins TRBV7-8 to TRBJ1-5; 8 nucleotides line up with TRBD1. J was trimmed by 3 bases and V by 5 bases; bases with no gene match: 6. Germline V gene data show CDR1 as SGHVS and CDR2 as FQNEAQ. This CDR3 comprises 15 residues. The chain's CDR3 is CASSVWTGINQPQHF. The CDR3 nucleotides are TGTGCCAGCAGCGTTTGGACAGGGATCAATCAGCCCCAGCATTTT.

This chain's CDR3 is CASSGNAYNEQFF. The DNA for the CDR3 is TGTGCCAGCAGCGGCAACGCCTACAATGAGCAGTTCTTC. The genes are TRBV14 and TRBJ2-1, with D unresolved. CDR1 is SGHDN and CDR2 is FVKESK in the germline V gene. V lost 5 bases to trimming and J lost 2 bases, with 7 bases between them. The CDR3 is 13 residues long.

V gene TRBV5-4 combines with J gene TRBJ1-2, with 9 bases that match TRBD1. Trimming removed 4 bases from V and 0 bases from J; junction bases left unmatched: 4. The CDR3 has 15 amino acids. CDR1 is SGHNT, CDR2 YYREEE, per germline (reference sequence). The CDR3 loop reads CASSSGQGTNYGYTF. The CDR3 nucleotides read TGTGCCAGCAGCAGCGGACAGGGGACTAACTATGGCTACACCTTC.

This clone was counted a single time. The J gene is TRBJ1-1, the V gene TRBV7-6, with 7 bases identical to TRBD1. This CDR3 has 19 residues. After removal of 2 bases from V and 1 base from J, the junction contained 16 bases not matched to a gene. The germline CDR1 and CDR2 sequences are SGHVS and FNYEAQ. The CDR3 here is CASSLFSGTASLGNTEAFF. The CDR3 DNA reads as TGTGCCAGCAGCTTATTCTCCGGGACAGCGAGCCTAGGGAACACTGAAGCTTTCTTT.

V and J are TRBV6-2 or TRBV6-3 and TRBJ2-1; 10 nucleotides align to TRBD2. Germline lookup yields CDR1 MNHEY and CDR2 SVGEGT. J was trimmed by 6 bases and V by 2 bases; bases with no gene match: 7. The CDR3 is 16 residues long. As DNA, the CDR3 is TGTGCCAGCAGTTACCTAATAGCGGGAGGACGCAATGAGCAGTTCTTC. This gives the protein CASSYLIAGGRNEQFF.

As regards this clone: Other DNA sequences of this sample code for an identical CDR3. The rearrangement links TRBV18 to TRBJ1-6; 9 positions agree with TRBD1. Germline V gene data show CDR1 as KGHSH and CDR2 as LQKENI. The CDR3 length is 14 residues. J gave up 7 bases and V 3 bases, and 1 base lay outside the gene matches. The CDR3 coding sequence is TGTGCCAGCTCACCGGGACAGGGAAATTCACCCCTCCACTTT. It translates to CASSPGQGNSPLHF.

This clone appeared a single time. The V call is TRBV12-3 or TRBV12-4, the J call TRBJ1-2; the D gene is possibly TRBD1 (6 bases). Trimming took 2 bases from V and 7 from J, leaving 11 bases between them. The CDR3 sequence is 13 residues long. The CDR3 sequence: CASSLRVDSGYTF. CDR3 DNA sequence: TGTGCCAGCAGTTTAAGGGTGGACAGTGGCTACACCTTC.

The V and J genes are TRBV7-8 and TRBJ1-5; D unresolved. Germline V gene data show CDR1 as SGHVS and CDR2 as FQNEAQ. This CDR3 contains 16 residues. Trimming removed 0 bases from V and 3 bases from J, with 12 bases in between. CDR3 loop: CASSLARFPYNQPQHF. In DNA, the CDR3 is TGTGCCAGCAGCTTAGCGCGCTTCCCCTACAATCAGCCCCAGCATTTT. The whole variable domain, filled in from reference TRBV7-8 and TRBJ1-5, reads GAGVSQSPRYKVAKRGQDVALRCDPISGHVSLFWYQQALGQGPEFLTYFQNEAQLDKSGLPSDRFFAERPEGSVSTLKIQRTQQEDSAVYLCASSLARFPYNQPQHFGDGTRLSIL.

This CDR3 is CASSARTRVEQYF. DNA of the CDR3: TGTGCCAGCAGCGCTCGGACTAGGGTCGAGCAGTACTTC. The chain links TRBV5-8 to TRBJ2-7; the match to TRBD2 covers 7 bases. The CDR3 has 13 amino acids. V lost 4 bases, J lost 6 bases, and 7 bases stayed unmatched. Germline CDR1 reads SGHTS; CDR2 reads YDEGEE.